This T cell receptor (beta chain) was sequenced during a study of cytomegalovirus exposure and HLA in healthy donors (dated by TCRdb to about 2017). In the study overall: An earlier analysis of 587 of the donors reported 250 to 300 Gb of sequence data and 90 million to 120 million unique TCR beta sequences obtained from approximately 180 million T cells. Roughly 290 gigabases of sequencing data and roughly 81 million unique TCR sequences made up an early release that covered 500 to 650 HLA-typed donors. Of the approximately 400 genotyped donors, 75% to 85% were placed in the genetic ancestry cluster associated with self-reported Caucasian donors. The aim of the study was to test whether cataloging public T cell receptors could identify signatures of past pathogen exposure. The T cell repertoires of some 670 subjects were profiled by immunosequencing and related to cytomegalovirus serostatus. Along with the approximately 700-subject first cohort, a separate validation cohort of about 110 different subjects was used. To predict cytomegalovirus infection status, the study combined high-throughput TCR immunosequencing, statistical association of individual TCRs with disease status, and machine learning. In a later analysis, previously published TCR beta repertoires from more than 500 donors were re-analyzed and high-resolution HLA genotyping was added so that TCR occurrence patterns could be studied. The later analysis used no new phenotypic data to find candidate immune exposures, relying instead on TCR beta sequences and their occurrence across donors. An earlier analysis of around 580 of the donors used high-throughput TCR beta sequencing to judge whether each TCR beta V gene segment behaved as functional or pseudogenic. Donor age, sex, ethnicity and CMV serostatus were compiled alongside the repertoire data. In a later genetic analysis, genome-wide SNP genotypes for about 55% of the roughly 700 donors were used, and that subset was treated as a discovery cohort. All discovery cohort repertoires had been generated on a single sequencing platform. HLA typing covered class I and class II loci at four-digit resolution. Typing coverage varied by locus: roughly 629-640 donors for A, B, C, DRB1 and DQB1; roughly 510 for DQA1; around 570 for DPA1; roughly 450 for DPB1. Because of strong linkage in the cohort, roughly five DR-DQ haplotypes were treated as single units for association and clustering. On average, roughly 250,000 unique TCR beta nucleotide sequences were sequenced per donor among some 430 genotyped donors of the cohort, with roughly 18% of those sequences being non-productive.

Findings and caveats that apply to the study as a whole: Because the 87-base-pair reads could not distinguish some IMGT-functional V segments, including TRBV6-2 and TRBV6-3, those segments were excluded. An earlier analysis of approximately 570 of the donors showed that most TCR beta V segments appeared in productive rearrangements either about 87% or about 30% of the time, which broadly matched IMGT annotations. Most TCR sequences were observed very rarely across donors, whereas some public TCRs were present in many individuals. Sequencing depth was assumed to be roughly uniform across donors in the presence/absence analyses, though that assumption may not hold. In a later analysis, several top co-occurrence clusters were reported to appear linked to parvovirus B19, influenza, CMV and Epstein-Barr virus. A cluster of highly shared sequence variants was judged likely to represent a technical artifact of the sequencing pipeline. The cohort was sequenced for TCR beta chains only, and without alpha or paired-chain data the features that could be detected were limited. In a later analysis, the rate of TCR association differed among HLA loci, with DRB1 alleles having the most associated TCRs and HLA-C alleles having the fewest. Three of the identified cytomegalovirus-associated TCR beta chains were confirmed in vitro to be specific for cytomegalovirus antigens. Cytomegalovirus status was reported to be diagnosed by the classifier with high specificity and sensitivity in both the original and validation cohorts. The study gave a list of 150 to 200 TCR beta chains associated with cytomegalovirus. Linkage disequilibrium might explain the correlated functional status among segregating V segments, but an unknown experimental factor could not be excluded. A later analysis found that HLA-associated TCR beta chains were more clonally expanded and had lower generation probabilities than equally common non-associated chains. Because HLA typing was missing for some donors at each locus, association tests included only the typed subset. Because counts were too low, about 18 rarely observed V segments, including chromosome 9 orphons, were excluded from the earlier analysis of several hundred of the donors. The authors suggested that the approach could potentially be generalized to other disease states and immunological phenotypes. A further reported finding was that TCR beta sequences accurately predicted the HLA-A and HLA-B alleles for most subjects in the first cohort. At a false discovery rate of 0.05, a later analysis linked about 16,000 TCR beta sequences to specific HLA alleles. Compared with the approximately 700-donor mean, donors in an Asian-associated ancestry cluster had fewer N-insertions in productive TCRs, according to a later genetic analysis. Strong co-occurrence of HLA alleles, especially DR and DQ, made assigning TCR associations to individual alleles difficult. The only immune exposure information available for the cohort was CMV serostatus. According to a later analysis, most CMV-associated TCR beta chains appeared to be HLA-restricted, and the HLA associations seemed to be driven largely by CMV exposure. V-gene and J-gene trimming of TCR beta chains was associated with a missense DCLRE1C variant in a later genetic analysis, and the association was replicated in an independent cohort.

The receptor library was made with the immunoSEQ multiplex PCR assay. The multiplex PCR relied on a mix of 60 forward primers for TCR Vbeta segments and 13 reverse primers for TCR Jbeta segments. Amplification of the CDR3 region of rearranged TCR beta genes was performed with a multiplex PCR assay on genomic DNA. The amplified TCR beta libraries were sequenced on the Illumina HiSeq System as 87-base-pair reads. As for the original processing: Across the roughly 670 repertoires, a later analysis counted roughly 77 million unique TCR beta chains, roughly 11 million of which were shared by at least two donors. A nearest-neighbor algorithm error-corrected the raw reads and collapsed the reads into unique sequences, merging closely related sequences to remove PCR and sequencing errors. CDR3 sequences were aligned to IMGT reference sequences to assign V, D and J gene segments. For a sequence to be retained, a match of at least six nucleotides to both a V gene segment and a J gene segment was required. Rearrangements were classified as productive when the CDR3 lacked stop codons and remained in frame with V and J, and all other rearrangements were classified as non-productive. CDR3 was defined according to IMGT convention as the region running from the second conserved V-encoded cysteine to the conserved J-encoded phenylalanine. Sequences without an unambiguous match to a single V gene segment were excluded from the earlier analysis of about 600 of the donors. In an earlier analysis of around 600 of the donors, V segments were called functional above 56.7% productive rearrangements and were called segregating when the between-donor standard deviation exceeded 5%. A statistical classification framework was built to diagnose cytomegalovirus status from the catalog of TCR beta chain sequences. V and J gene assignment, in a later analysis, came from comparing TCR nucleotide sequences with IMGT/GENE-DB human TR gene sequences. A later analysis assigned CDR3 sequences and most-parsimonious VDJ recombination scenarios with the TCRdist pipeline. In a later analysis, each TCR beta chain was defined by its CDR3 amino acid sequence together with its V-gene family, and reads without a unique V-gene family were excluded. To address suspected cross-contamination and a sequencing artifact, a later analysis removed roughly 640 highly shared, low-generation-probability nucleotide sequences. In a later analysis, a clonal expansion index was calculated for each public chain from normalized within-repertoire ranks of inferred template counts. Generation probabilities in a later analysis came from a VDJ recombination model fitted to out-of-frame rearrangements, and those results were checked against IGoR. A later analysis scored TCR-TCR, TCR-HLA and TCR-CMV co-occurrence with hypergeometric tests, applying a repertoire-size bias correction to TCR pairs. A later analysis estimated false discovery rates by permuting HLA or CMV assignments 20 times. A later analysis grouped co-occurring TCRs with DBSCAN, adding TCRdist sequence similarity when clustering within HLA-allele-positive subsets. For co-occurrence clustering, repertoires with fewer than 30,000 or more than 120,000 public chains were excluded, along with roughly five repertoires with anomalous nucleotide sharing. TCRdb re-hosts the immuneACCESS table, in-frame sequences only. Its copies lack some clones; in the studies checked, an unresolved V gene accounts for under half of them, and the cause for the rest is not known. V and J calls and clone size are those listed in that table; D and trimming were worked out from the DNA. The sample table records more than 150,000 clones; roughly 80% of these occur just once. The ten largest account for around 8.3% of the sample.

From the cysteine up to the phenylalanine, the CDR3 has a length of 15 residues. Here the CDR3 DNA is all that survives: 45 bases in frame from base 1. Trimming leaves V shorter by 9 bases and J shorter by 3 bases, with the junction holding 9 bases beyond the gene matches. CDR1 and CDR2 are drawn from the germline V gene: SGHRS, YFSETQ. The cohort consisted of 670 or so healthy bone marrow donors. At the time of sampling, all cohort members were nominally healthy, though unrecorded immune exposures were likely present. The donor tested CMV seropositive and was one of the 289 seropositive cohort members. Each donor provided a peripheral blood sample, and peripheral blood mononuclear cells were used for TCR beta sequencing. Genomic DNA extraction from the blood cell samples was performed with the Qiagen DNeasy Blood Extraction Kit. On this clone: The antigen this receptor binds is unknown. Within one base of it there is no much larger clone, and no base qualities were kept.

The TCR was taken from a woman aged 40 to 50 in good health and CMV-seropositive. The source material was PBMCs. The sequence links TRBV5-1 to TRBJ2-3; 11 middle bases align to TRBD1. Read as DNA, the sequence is TGCGCCACTTCCCTTGGGGACAGGGGGACAGATACGCAGTATTTT. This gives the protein CATSLGDRGTDTQYF.